Each of the 25 T cell receptor beta chains below was sequenced from the same sample in a study of cytomegalovirus exposure and HLA in healthy donors. 60 Vbeta and 13 Jbeta primers were used in PCR. Method: immunoSEQ multiplex PCR; TCRdb's copy keeps in-frame clones and lacks some. This sample has approximately 280,000 clones, with 86% found just once. The material sequenced was PBMCs. The receptors originated from a man aged 35-49 years in good health and CMV-seropositive.

This clone was detected a few times. J is TRBJ1-4 and V is TRBV6-5, with D possibly TRBD1 on 5 matching bases. The CDR3 covers 16 residues. Germline assignment: CDR1 MNHEY and CDR2 SVGAGI. Between the trimmed V and J ends, which lost 2 bases and 8 bases, there was a span of 18 bases. The CDR3 sequence is CASSYGGGLGGEKLFF. CDR3 coding DNA: TGTGCCAGCAGTTACGGGGGAGGGCTGGGTGGGGAAAAACTGTTTTTT.

V usage is TRBV28 and J usage is TRBJ2-7; 7 nucleotides line up with TRBD1. The germline V gene has CDR1 MDHEN and CDR2 SYDVKM. This CDR3 contains 14 residues. Trimming at V came to 4 bases and at J to 0 bases, leaving 3 bases not matched to a gene. CDR3 region: CASSSRDSSYEQYF. CDR3 nucleotides: TGTGCCAGCAGTTCACGGGACAGCTCCTACGAGCAGTACTTC.

The gene calls are TRBV19 and TRBJ2-5; 11 bases are shared with TRBD2. The end of the DNA fits TRBJ2-7 better, so the J call may be wrong. CDR1 LNHDA and CDR2 SQIVND come from the germline V gene (reference sequence). The CDR3 has 15 residues. The CDR3: CASSVGLAAPYEQYF. DNA of the CDR3: TGTGCCAGTAGTGTGGGACTAGCGGCTCCCTACGAGCAGTACTTC.

The chain has TRBV7-9 and TRBJ1-1; D possibly corresponds to TRBD1 (6 bases). This CDR3 has 13 residues. V was trimmed by 6 bases and J by 4 bases, leaving 12 bases between them. CDR1 SEHNR and CDR2 FQNEAQ come from the germline V gene (reference sequence). The CDR3 region is CASSFDRTTEAFF. The CDR3, as DNA: TGTGCCAGCAGTTTTGACAGGACCACTGAAGCTTTCTTT.

This clone was detected once. This chain joins TRBV7-6 and TRBJ1-1; TRBD1 aligns across 9 bases. Germline CDR1 is SGHVS and CDR2 is FNYEAQ. This CDR3 is 15 amino acids long. Losses at the gene ends were 5 bases for V and 6 bases for J; bases not matched to a gene: 10. Written as DNA, the CDR3 is TGTGCCAGCAGCCCCGCCGGGACAGGGATCGCTGAAGCTTTCTTT. Its protein product is CASSPAGTGIAEAFF.

This chain joins TRBV7-2 and TRBJ2-7; D is unclear. V shed 5 bases and J shed 5 bases, with 10 bases lying between them. This CDR3 is built from 12 residues. Germline assignment: CDR1 SGHTA and CDR2 FQGNSA. The CDR3 loop reads CASSVIEDEQYF. The CDR3 nucleotides are TGTGCCAGCAGCGTAATTGAGGACGAGCAGTACTTC. Drawing the rest from reference TRBV7-2 and TRBJ2-7, the complete variable domain is GAGVSQSPSNKVTEKGKDVELRCDPISGHTALYWYRQSLGQGLEFLIYFQGNSAPDKSGLPSDRFSAERTGGSVSTLTIQRTQQEDSAVYLCASSVIEDEQYFGPGTRLTVT.

This clone was seen a few times. This chain links TRBV7-3 with TRBJ2-1, with 8 nucleotides matching TRBD2. This CDR3 has 16 residues. V shed 2 bases and J 7 bases; nucleotides not matched to a gene: 10. CDR1 is SGHTA and CDR2 is FQGTGA in the germline V gene. CDR3 DNA: TGTGCCAGCAGCTTACTCCCCAGCGGGAGATATAATGAGCAGTTCTTC. As protein: CASSLLPSGRYNEQFF. The full variable domain, with the rest looked up from reference TRBV7-3 and TRBJ2-1, is GAGVSQTPSNKVTEKGKYVELRCDPISGHTALYWYRQSLGQGPEFLIYFQGTGAADDSGLPNDRFFAVRPEGSVSTLKIQRTERGDSAVYLCASSLLPSGRYNEQFFGPGTRLTVL.

This sequence joins TRBV9 and TRBJ2-1; 8 bases align to TRBD2. Looked up from germline, CDR1 is SGDLS and CDR2 is YYNGEE. The ends lost 0 bases at V and 8 bases at J; junction bases unmatched: 4. This CDR3 contains 14 residues. Here the CDR3 reads CASSVAGGPYEQFF. In nucleotides, the CDR3 is TGTGCCAGCAGCGTAGCGGGAGGGCCTTATGAGCAGTTCTTC. The full variable domain, rest sourced from reference TRBV9 and TRBJ2-1, is DSGVTQTPKHLITATGQRVTLRCSPRSGDLSVYWYQQSLDQGLQFLIQYYNGEERAKGNILERFSAQQFPDLHSELNLSSLELGDSALYFCASSVAGGPYEQFFGPGTRLTVL.

V is TRBV27 and J is TRBJ2-5; 11 bases line up with TRBD1. Germline V gives CDR1 MNHEY, CDR2 SMNVEV (reference sequence). The CDR3 is 17 residues long. V shed 5 bases, J shed 0 bases, and the junction held 8 bases outside the gene matches. CDR3 coding DNA: TGTGCCAGCAGTCAAACCCCGGGACAGGGGGACCAAGAGACCCAGTACTTC. Residues: CASSQTPGQGDQETQYF.

This chain connects TRBV14 to TRBJ1-2; 8 bases agree with TRBD1. CDR3 length: 16 amino acids. Germline lookup yields CDR1 SGHDN and CDR2 FVKESK. V lost 4 bases and J lost 3; bases outside the gene matches: 10. In nucleotides, the CDR3 is TGTGCCAGCAGCCGCGGACAGGGTACGGGGCACTATGGCTACACCTTC. Encoded protein: CASSRGQGTGHYGYTF.

The V call is TRBV11-2, the J call TRBJ2-7; D perhaps matches TRBD1 (5 bases). V lost 0 bases, J lost 3 bases, and 12 bases lay in between. The CDR3 sequence is 15 residues long. Germline CDR1 SGHAT, CDR2 FQNNGV. The CDR3 here is CASSLDEQEHYEQYF. The CDR3 DNA reads as TGTGCCAGCAGCTTAGATGAACAGGAGCACTACGAGCAGTACTTC.

The CDR3 DNA reads as TGTGCCAGCAGCTTAGGTGTTTCTGGACAGGGTTCAGGAAACACCATATATTTT. Protein: CASSLGVSGQGSGNTIYF. The J gene is TRBJ1-3, the V gene TRBV7-8, with 8 nucleotides matching TRBD1. The CDR3 consists of 18 residues. CDR1 is SGHVS, CDR2 FQNEAQ, per germline. V lost 1 base, J lost 4 bases, and 12 bases stayed unmatched.

V usage is TRBV28 and J usage is TRBJ1-5; tentative D call: TRBD1 (6 bases). Trimming stripped 2 bases from V and 7 bases from J, with 21 bases between. The CDR3 length is 17 residues. The V gene's germline CDR1 is MDHEN and CDR2 SYDVKM. CDR3: CASSLMIRDRLRQPQHF. CDR3 sequence (DNA): TGTGCCAGCAGTTTAATGATCCGAGACAGGTTGAGGCAGCCCCAGCATTTT.

The chain is built from TRBV28 and TRBJ1-5, with TRBD1 matching over 7 bases. CDR1 MDHEN and CDR2 SYDVKM come from the germline V gene. CDR3 length: 17 residues. The trim removed 6 bases at V and 0 bases at J, leaving 11 bases unmatched. CDR3 sequence (DNA): TGTGCCAGCAGCCCCAGACAGGGCCTTTATAGCAATCAGCCCCAGCATTTT. Its translation is CASSPRQGLYSNQPQHF.

The chain has TRBV19 and TRBJ2-7; 8 bases are a match to TRBD1. Germline V gene data show CDR1 as LNHDA and CDR2 as SQIVND (reference sequence). V shed 2 bases and J 2 bases; nucleotides not matched to a gene: 8. CDR3 length: 16 amino acids. CDR3 sequence (DNA): TGTGCCAGTAGTATAAGGGACAGGATAACTCCCTACGAGCAGTACTTC. Residues: CASSIRDRITPYEQYF.

The rearrangement uses TRBV15 and TRBJ2-1; the D is unclear. Trimming removed 5 bases from V and 4 bases from J, with 9 bases in between. The CDR3 totals 13 residues. From germline, CDR1 is LNHNV and CDR2 YYDKDF (reference sequence). The CDR3 DNA follows: TGTGCCACCAGCGATAGAACGTACAATGAGCAGTTCTTC. It encodes CATSDRTYNEQFF.

This clone was seen a handful of times. CDR3 bases: TGTGCCAGCAGCTTAGCGGGGCCGAATGAAAAACTGTTTTTT. Encoded protein: CASSLAGPNEKLFF. The V gene is TRBV7-2, the J gene TRBJ1-4; a weak D match, TRBD1 (5 bases). Trimming removed 0 bases at V and 5 bases at J, with 7 bases between. CDR1 and CDR2 from the germline V gene are SGHTA and FQGNSA. The CDR3 sequence is 14 residues long.

J is TRBJ1-3 and V is TRBV19; possibly TRBD1 for D (5 bases). In germline, CDR1 is LNHDA, CDR2 SQIVND (reference sequence). The CDR3 covers 16 residues. Deletions cut 5 bases from V and 0 bases from J, with 14 bases between. Here the CDR3 reads CASSSRQLLSGNTIYF. CDR3 in DNA: TGTGCCAGTAGTTCCAGACAGCTACTCTCTGGAAACACCATATATTTT.

This chain uses TRBV6-1 with TRBJ2-7, with D possibly matching TRBD2 (6 bases). Germline lookup yields CDR1 MNHNS and CDR2 SASEGT. There are 13 residues in the CDR3. V shed 7 bases and J shed 0 bases, with 10 bases lying between them. The CDR3 here is CASTPSASYEQYF. For the CDR3, the DNA is TGTGCCAGCACACCTAGCGCCTCCTACGAGCAGTACTTC.

This chain uses TRBV9 with TRBJ1-1; D gene uncertain. Trimming removed 0 bases at V and 1 base at J, with 13 bases between. The germline V gene has CDR1 SGDLS and CDR2 YYNGEE. The CDR3 length is 16 residues. CDR3 in amino acids: CASSVAPGGKNTEAFF. The CDR3 DNA reads as TGTGCCAGCAGCGTAGCGCCGGGAGGGAAGAACACTGAAGCTTTCTTT.

The genes are TRBV18 and TRBJ2-7; 7 positions agree with TRBD1. The V gene end was trimmed by 4 bases and the J gene end by 0 bases; junction bases not matched to a gene: 9. Germline CDR1 is KGHSH and CDR2 is LQKENI. The CDR3 sequence is 16 residues long. In nucleotides, the CDR3 is TGTGCCAGCTCACGGCAAGACAGGGAGATCTCCTACGAGCAGTACTTC. Residues: CASSRQDREISYEQYF.

The rearrangement uses TRBV11-3 and TRBJ1-2; TRBD1 might be the D (5 bases). Trimming removed 5 bases from V and 2 bases from J, with 9 bases in between. Looked up from germline, CDR1 is SGHNT and CDR2 is YENEEA. The CDR3 covers 13 residues. The CDR3, as DNA: TGTGCCAGCAGCCTCCGGGGGAACTATGGCTACACCTTC. It encodes CASSLRGNYGYTF.

This chain uses TRBV28 with TRBJ1-1; D is uncertain. The CDR3 runs 11 residues. Germline loops: CDR1 MDHEN, CDR2 SYDVKM. The V end was cut by 3 bases, the J end by 4 bases, with 3 bases between. The CDR3 region is CASSLATEAFF. In DNA, the CDR3 is TGTGCCAGCAGTTTGGCCACTGAAGCTTTCTTT.

The rearrangement joins TRBV2 to TRBJ1-4; perhaps TRBD1 as D (5 bases). The CDR3 covers 17 residues. From germline, CDR1 is SNHLY and CDR2 FYNNEI. The V end was cut by 8 bases, the J end by 1 base, with 20 bases between. The CDR3 sequence: CASGGDPRDVTNEKLFF. For the CDR3, the DNA is TGTGCCAGCGGGGGGGACCCTCGGGACGTAACTAATGAAAAACTGTTTTTT.

This clone has only one observation. The chain joins TRBV18 to TRBJ1-4; D is uncertain. Germline lookup yields CDR1 KGHSH and CDR2 LQKENI. This CDR3 region has 14 residues. The V end lost 3 bases, the J end lost 1 base, and 6 bases lay between the germline ends. The CDR3 sequence is CASSPGGTNEKLFF. The DNA of the CDR3 is TGTGCCAGCTCACCGGGAGGAACTAATGAAAAACTGTTTTTT.